This entry is about one TCR beta chain. Its target is not known. Researchers took RNA transcripts and amplified the TCR beta CDR3 regions from them. The HTBI primer set drove a first-round RT-PCR of the TCR CDR3. TCRdb recomputed calls from the multiplex PCR reads with MiXCR, one row per CDR3 protein. The sample lists some 500,000 distinct CDR3 sequences; approximately 24% were seen once. The CDR3 runs to 14 residues. The trim removed 1 base at V and 10 bases at J, leaving 2 bases unmatched. Looked up from germline, CDR1 is GTSNPN and CDR2 is SVGIG (reference sequence). The data belong to a study of T cells in Graves' hyperthyroidism and ophthalmopathy. General observations from the study: Ophthalmopathy was predicted by the model a median of about six months ahead of onset.

The receptor was derived from a woman in her twenties or thirties with Graves' ophthalmopathy. Sequenced input: blood. This rearrangement joins TRBV30 to TRBJ1-6; TRBD1 aligns across 12 bases. CDR3 sequence reads: CAWSAGTGGSPLHF. The CDR3 bases are TGTGCCTGGAGTGCCGGGACAGGGGGCTCACCCCTCCACTTT.